This TCR beta chain originates from a study of OX40 agonist ivuxolimab in advanced cancers. Regarding the study in general: Ivuxolimab was a fully human IgG2 agonistic monoclonal antibody targeting the costimulatory receptor OX40 (CD134). Intravenous ivuxolimab was administered to patients every 2 weeks at six dose levels: 0.01, 0.1, 0.3, 1.5, 3 and 10 mg/kg. Of the approximately 54 dose-escalation patients, hepatocellular carcinoma was present in 19, melanoma in approximately 15, renal cell carcinoma in 9 and head and neck cancer in 9. In the dose-escalation cohort, approximately 82% of patients were male, and the mean age was approximately 64 years, with a range of roughly 20 to 80. Patients were allowed to have had prior anti-PD-1, anti-PD-L1 or anti-CTLA-4 therapy, and around 41% of the dose-escalation patients had previously received checkpoint inhibitors. Partial responses were achieved by three dose-escalation patients, of whom one had hepatocellular carcinoma and two had cutaneous melanoma. The point of sequencing TCRbeta in the periphery was to test whether ivuxolimab changed TCR sequence diversity and drove clonal T-cell expansion. The paper reports the monotherapy dose-escalation portion (N of about 50 patients) of the phase I ivuxolimab trial.

Patients with a history of autoimmune disease or receiving systemic immunosuppression were excluded from the trial. Peripheral blood for TCR sequencing was collected from all dose cohorts at baseline, on cycle 4 day 1, and on cycle 7 day 1. Samples were obtained from an open-label, multicenter, first-in-human phase I dose-escalation trial of ivuxolimab. The trial enrolled adults with locally advanced or metastatic head and neck squamous cell, hepatocellular, melanoma or renal cell carcinoma. Before TCR sequencing, CD4+ T cells and CD8+ T cells were sorted from peripheral blood as separate populations. Worth noting for this clone: The antigen it recognizes is unknown. No qualities accompany the bases; no much larger clone lies one base away.

For sequencing of the TCRbeta CDR3 region, genomic DNA was extracted from the sorted cells. The immunoSEQ Assay was used for sequencing of TCRbeta CDR3 regions. Sourced from immuneACCESS, this table was stored by TCRdb with only in-frame sequences that have V and J called. A share of the clones is absent; for the studies checked, an unresolved V gene accounts for under half, and the remainder has no known explanation. Within this sample are fewer than 25,000 clones, with less than 90% of them counted one time only. The ten largest account for 20% to 30% of the sample. What the authors observed across the whole study: Low levels of normalized T-cell clonal expansion were also seen in some patients who did not respond. In partial responders in the 0.1-3.0 mg/kg groups, normalized peripheral clonal expansion was found to be among the lowest, especially among CD8+ T cells. The antigen specificity of the clonally expanded peripheral T cells was not determined. After ivuxolimab, more expanded clones were found on average in CD8+ T cells than in CD4+ T cells. Clonal expansion of both CD4+ and CD8+ blood T cells was observed from baseline to week 6 at doses 0.1 to 3.0 mg/kg.

The germline V gene (reference sequence) supplies CDR1 GTSNPN and CDR2 SVGIG. From the cysteine through the phenylalanine, the CDR3 covers 13 amino acids. The sequence is cut down to CDR3 DNA, 39 bases in frame from base 1. V is pared back by 4 bases and J by 3 bases, with 12 bases lying between the germline termini. The clonotype comes from an adult with an advanced solid tumor such as melanoma, head and neck, liver or kidney cancer. The sample was CD4+ or CD8+ T cells sorted from blood, taken in a trial of the OX40 agonist ivuxolimab. Rearrangement joined TRBV30 to TRBJ1-1, with the identity of the D gene unclear. Here the CDR3 is given as CAWKNRPYTEAFF. The DNA is as follows: TGTGCCTGGAAAAACAGACCTTACACTGAAGCTTTCTTT.